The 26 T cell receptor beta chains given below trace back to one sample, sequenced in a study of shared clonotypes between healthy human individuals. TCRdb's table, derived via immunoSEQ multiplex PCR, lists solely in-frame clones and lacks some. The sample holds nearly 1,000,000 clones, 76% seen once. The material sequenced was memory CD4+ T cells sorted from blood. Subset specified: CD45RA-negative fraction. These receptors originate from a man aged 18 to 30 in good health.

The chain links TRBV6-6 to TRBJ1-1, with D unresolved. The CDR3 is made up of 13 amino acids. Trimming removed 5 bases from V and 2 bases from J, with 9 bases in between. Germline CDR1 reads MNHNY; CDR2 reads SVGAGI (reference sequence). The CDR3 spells CASSLGSNTEAFF. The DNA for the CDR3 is TGTGCCAGCAGTCTGGGATCTAACACTGAAGCTTTCTTT.

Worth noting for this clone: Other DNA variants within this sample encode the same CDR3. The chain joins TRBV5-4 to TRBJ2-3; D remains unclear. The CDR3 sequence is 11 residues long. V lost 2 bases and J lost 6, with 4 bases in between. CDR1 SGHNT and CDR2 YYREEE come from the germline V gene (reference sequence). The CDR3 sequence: CASSFTDTQYF. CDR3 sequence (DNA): TGTGCCAGCAGCTTCACGGATACGCAGTATTTT.

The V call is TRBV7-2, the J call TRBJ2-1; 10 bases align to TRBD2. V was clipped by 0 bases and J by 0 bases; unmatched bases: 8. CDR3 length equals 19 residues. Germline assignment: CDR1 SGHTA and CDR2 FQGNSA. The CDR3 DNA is TGTGCCAGCAGCTTAGCTGGCGGGGCTAGCGGGAGCTCCTACAATGAGCAGTTCTTC. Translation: CASSLAGGASGSSYNEQFF.

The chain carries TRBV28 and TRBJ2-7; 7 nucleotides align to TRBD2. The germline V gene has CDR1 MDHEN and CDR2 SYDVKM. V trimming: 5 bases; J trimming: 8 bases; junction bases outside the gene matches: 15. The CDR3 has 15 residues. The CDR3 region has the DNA TGTGCCAGCAGTGGTACCCGGGACTACCCGTACAAGCAGTACTTC. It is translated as CASSGTRDYPYKQYF.

The CDR3: CASSHSTGPYEQYF. In nucleotides, the CDR3 is TGTGCCAGCAGTCATTCCACAGGGCCGTACGAGCAGTACTTC. V and J are TRBV6-6 and TRBJ2-7; a possible D gene is TRBD1 (6 bases). Per the germline V gene, CDR1 is MNHNY and CDR2 is SVGAGI (reference sequence). CDR3 length: 14 residues. V was shortened by 5 bases and J by 4 bases, with 15 bases between the two germline ends.

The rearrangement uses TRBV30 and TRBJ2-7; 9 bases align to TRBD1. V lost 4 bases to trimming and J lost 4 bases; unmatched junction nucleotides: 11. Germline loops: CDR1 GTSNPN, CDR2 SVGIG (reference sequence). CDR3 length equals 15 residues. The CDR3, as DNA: TGTGCCTGGACCCATCCGGGGACAGGGAGGTACGAGCAGTACTTC. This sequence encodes CAWTHPGTGRYEQYF.

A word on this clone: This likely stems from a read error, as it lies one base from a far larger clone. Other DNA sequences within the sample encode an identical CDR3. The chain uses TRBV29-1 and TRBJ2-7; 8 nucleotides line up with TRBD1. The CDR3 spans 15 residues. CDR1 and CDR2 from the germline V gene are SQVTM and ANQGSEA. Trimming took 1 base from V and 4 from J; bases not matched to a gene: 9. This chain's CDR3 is CSVEGGDRGSYEQYF. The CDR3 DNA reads TGCAGCGTTGAAGGGGGTGACAGGGGATCTTACGAGCAGTACTTC.

The CDR3 loop is CAWSVEGTWDSPLHF. The CDR3 nucleotides are TGTGCCTGGAGTGTAGAGGGGACTTGGGATTCACCCCTCCACTTT. The chain has TRBV30 and TRBJ1-6; D is perhaps TRBD1 (5 bases). The germline CDR1 and CDR2 sequences are GTSNPN and SVGIG (reference sequence). The germline V and J ends were trimmed by 0 bases and 8 bases, with 14 bases remaining between them. There are 15 residues in the CDR3.

CDR3 region: CASSVGAGVLDTQYF. Written as DNA, the CDR3 is TGTGCCAGCAGCGTAGGAGCGGGAGTTCTAGATACGCAGTATTTT. This sequence joins TRBV9 and TRBJ2-3, with 8 positions matching TRBD2. The CDR3 runs 15 residues. V shed 0 bases and J 5 bases; nucleotides not matched to a gene: 5. Germline V gene data show CDR1 as SGDLS and CDR2 as YYNGEE. The full variable domain, completed using reference TRBV9 and TRBJ2-3, is DSGVTQTPKHLITATGQRVTLRCSPRSGDLSVYWYQQSLDQGLQFLIQYYNGEERAKGNILERFSAQQFPDLHSELNLSSLELGDSALYFCASSVGAGVLDTQYFGPGTRLTVL.

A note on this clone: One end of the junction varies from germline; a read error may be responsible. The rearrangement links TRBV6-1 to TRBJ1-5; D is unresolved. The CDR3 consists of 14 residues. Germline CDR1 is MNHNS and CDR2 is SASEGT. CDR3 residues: CASFEPIRNQPQHF. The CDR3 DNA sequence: TGTGCCAGCTTTGAGCCGATCCGCAACCAGCCCCAGCATTTT.

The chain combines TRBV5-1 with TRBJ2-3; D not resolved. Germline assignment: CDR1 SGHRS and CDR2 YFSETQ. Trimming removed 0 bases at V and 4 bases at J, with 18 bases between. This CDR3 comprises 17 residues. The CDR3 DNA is TGCGCCAGCAGCTTGGGGACGGCCCTACAGATTGCAGATACGCAGTATTTT. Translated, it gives CASSLGTALQIADTQYF.

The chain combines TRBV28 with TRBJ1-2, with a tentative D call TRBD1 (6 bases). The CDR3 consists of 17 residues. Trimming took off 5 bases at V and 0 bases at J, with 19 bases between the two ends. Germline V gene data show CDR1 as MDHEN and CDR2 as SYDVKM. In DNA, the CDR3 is TGTGCCAGCAGTGGGGAATCACGACAGGCCCCTAACTATGGCTACACCTTC. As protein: CASSGESRQAPNYGYTF.

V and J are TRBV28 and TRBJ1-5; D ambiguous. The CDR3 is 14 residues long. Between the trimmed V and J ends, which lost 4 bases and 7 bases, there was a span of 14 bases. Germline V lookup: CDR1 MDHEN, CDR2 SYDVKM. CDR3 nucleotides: TGTGCCAGCAGTTCCCTCGCGGGAGGACAGCCCCAGCATTTT. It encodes CASSSLAGGQPQHF.

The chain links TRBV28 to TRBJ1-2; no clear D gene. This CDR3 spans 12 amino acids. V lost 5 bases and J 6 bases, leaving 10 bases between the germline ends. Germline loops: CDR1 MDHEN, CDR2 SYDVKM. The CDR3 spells CASSNPLNGYTF. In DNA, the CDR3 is TGTGCCAGCAGTAATCCTCTCAATGGCTACACCTTC.

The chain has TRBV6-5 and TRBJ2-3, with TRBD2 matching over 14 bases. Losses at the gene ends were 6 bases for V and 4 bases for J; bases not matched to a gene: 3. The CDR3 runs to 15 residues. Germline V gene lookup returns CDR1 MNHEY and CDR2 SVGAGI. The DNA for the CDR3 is TGTGCCAGCAGGGGACTAGCGGGAGACGCAGATACGCAGTATTTT. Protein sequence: CASRGLAGDADTQYF.

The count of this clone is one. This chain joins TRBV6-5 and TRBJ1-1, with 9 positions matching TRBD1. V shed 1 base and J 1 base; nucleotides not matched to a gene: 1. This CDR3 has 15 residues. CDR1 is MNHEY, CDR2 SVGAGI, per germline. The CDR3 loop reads CASSYLDRGNTEAFF. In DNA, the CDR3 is TGTGCCAGCAGTTACTTGGACAGGGGGAACACTGAAGCTTTCTTT.

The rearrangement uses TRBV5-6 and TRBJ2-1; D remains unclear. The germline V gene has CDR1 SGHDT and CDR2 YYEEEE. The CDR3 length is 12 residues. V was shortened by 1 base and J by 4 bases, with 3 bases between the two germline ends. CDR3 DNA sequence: TGTGCCAGCAGCTTGCGGTACAATGAGCAGTTCTTC. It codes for CASSLRYNEQFF.

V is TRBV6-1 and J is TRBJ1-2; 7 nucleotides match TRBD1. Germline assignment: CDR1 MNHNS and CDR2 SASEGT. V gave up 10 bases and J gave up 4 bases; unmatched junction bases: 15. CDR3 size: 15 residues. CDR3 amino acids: CATPGRTGETYGYTF. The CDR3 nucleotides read TGTGCCACCCCGGGGAGGACAGGTGAAACCTATGGCTACACCTTC.

In nucleotides, the CDR3 is TGTGCCAGCAGCTTAGTTAGCGGGCAGGGCTATGGCTACACCTTC. Translated, it gives CASSLVSGQGYGYTF. The chain links TRBV7-1 to TRBJ1-2, with D tentatively TRBD1 (5 bases). TRBV7-1 is placed among ORFs of uncertain function. The CDR3 has 15 amino acids. V was pared by 4 bases and J by 4 bases, with 16 bases between.

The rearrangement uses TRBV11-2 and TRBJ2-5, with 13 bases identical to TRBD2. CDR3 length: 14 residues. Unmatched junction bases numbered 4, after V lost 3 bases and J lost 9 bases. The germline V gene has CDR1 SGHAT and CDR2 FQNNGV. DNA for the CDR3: TGTGCCAGCAGCTTGACGACTAGCGGGAGGTCCCAGTACTTC. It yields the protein CASSLTTSGRSQYF.

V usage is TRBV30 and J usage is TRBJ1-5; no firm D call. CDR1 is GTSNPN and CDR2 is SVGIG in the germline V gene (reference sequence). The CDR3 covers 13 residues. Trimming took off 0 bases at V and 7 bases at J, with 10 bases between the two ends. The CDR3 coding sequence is TGTGCCTGGAGTGTTGCGGGTCTACAGCCCCAGCATTTT. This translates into CAWSVAGLQPQHF.

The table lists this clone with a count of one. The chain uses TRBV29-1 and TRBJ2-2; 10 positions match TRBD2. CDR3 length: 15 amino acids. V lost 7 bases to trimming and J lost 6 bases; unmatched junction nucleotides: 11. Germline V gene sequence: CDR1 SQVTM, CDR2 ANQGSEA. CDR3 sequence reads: CSASGSTALSGELFF. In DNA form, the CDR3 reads TGCAGCGCTAGCGGGAGTACGGCTTTGTCCGGGGAGCTGTTTTTT.

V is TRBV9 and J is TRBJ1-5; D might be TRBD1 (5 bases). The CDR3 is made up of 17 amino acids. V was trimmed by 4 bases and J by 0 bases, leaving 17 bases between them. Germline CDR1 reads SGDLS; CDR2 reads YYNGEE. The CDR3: CASSPLRQYHSNQPQHF. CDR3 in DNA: TGTGCCAGCAGCCCCCTTAGACAGTACCATAGCAATCAGCCCCAGCATTTT.

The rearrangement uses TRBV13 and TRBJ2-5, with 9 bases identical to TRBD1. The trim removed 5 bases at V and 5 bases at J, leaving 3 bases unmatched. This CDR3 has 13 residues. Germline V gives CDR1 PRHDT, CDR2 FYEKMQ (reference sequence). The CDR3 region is CASSRDRGETQYF. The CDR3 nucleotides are TGTGCCAGCAGCCGAGACAGGGGGGAGACCCAGTACTTC.

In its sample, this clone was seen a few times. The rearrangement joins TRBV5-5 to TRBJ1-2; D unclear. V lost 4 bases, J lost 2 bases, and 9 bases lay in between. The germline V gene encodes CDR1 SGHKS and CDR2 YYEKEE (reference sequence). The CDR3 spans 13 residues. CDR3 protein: CASSPTVNYGYTF. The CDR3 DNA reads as TGTGCCAGCAGCCCTACAGTGAACTATGGCTACACCTTC.

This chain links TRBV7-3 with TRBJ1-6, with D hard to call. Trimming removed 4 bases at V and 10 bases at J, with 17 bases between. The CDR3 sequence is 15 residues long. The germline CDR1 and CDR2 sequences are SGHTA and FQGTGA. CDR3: CASSSDGPRSSPLHF. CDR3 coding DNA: TGTGCCAGCAGCTCAGACGGCCCTCGGAGCTCACCCCTCCACTTT. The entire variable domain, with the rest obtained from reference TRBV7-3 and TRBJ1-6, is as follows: GAGVSQTPSNKVTEKGKYVELRCDPISGHTALYWYRQSLGQGPEFLIYFQGTGAADDSGLPNDRFFAVRPEGSVSTLKIQRTERGDSAVYLCASSSDGPRSSPLHFGNGTRLTVT.